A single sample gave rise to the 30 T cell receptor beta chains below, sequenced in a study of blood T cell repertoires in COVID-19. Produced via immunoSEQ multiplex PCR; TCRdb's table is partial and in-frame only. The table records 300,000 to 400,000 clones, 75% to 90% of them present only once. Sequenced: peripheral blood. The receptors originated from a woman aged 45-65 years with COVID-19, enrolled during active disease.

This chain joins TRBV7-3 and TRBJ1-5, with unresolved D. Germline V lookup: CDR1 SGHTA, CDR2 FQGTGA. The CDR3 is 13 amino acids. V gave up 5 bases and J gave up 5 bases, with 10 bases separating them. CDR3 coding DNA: TGTGCCAGCAGCCCACAGCACGATCAGCCCCAGCATTTT. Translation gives CASSPQHDQPQHF.

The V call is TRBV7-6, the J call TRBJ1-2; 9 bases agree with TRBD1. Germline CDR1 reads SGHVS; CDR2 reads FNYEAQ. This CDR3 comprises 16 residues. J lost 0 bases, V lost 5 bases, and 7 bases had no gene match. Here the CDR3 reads CASSTRDREANYGYTF. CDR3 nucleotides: TGTGCCAGCAGCACCAGGGACAGGGAGGCTAACTATGGCTACACCTTC.

In DNA form, the CDR3 reads TGTGCCAGCAGTTACCTACAGGGCGCCGCGGCAGATACGCAGTATTTT. This sequence encodes CASSYLQGAAADTQYF. This chain connects TRBV6-5 to TRBJ2-3, with a possible D match to TRBD1 (6 bases). V was shortened by 2 bases and J by 4 bases, with 16 bases between the two germline ends. Germline V CDR1 and CDR2: MNHEY, SVGAGI. The CDR3 is made up of 16 amino acids.

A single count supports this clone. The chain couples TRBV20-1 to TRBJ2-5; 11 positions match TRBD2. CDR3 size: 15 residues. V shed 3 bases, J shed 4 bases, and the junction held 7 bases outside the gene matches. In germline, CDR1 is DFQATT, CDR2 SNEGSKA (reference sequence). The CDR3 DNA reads TGCAGTGCTAGTACTAGCGGGAGAAGGTTAGAGACCCAGTACTTC. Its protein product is CSASTSGRRLETQYF.

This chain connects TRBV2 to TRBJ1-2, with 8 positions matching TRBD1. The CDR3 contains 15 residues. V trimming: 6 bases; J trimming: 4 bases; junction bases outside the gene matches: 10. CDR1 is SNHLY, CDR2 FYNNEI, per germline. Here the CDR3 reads CASSTQGQGGYGYTF. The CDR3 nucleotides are TGTGCCAGCAGCACCCAAGGACAGGGTGGCTATGGCTACACCTTC.

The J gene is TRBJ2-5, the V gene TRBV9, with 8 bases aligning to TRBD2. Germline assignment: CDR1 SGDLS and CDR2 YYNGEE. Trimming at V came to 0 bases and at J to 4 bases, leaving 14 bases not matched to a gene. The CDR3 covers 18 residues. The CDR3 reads CASSVGGSGRAPGETQYF. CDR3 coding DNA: TGTGCCAGCAGCGTAGGGGGAAGCGGGAGAGCCCCCGGAGAGACCCAGTACTTC.

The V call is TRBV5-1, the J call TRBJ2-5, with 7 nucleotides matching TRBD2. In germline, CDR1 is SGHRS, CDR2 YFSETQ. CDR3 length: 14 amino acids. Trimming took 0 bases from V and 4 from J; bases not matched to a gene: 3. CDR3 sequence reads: CASSLATGGETQYF. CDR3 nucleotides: TGCGCCAGCAGCTTGGCTACGGGAGGAGAGACCCAGTACTTC. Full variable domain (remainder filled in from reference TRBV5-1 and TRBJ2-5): KAGVTQTPRYLIKTRGQQVTLSCSPISGHRSVSWYQQTPGQGLQFLFEYFSETQRNKGNFPGRFSGRQFSNSRSEMNVSTLELGDSALYLCASSLATGGETQYFGPGTRLLVL.

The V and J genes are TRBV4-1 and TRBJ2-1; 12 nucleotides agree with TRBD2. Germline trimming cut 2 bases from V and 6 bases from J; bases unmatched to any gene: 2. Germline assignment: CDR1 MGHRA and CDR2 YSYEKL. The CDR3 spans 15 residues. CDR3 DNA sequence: TGCGCCAGCAGCCAAACTAGCGGGAGGCTCAATGAGCAGTTCTTC. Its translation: CASSQTSGRLNEQFF.

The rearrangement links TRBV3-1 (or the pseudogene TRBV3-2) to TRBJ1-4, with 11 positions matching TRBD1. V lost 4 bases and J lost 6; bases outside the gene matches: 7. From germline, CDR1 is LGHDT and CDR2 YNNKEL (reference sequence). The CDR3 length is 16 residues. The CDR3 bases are TGTGCCAGCAGCCCCGTCCCGGGACAGGGGGATGAAAAACTGTTTTTT. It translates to CASSPVPGQGDEKLFF.

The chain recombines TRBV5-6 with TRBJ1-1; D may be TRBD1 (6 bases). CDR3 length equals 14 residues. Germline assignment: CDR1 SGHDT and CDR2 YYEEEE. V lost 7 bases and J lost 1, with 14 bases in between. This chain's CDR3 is CASRDLTGNTEAFF. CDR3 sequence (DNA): TGTGCCAGCCGGGATCTGACAGGGAACACTGAAGCTTTCTTT.

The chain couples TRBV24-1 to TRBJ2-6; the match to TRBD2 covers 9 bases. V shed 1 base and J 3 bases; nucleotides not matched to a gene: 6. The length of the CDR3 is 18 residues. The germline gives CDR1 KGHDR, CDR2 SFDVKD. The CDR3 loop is CATSDLAGGNGGANVLTF. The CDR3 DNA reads TGTGCCACCAGTGATTTAGCGGGAGGTAACGGTGGGGCCAACGTCCTGACTTTC.

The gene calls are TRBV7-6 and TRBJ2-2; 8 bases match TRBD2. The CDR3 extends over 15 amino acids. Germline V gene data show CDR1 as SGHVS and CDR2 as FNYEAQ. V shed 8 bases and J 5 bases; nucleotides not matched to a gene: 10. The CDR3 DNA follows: TGTGCCAGCGCGTCAATCACTAGCGGAACCGGGGAGCTGTTTTTT. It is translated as CASASITSGTGELFF.

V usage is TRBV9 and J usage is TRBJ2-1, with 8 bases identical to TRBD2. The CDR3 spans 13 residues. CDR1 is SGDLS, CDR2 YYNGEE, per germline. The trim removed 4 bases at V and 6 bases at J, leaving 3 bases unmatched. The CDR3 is CASSTSGSNEQFF. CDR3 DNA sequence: TGTGCCAGCAGCACCAGCGGGAGCAATGAGCAGTTCTTC. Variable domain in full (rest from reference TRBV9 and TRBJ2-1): DSGVTQTPKHLITATGQRVTLRCSPRSGDLSVYWYQQSLDQGLQFLIQYYNGEERAKGNILERFSAQQFPDLHSELNLSSLELGDSALYFCASSTSGSNEQFFGPGTRLTVL.

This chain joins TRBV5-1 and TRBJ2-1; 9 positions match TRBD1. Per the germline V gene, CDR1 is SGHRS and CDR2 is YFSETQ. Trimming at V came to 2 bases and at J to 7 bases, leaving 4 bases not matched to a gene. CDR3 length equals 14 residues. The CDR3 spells CASSFTGGGNEQFF. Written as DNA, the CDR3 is TGCGCCAGCAGCTTCACAGGGGGCGGAAATGAGCAGTTCTTC.

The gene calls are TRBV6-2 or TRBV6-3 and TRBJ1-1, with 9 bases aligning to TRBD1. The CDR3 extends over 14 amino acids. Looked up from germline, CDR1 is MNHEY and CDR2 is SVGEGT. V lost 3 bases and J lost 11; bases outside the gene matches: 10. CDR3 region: CASSYIGGTGYAFF. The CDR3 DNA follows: TGTGCCAGCAGTTATATTGGCGGGACAGGGTATGCTTTCTTT.

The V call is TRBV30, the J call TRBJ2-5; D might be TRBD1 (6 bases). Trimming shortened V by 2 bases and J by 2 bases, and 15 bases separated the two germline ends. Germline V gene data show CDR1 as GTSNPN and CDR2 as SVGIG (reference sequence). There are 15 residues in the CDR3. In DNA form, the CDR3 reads TGTGCCTGGAGTAAAACAGGGTATTGGCAAGAGACCCAGTACTTC. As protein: CAWSKTGYWQETQYF.

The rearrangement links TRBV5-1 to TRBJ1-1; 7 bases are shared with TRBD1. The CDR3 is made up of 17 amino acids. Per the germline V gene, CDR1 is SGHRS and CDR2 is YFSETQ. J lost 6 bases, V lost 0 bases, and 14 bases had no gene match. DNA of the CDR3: TGCGCCAGCAGCTTGGTGGTGCGCACAGAGGGGGCTGCTGAAGCTTTCTTT. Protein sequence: CASSLVVRTEGAAEAFF.

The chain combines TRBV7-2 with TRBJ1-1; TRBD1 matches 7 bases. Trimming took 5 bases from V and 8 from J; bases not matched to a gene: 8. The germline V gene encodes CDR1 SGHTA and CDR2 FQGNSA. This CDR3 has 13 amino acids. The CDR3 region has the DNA TGTGCCAGCAGCCCTAGGACAGGAAGGGAAGCTTTCTTT. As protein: CASSPRTGREAFF.

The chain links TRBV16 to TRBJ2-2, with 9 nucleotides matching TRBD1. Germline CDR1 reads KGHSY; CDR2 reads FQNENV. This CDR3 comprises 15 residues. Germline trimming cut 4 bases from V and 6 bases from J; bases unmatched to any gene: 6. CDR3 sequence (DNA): TGTGCCAGCAGCCCATGGGACAGGGCATCCGGGGAGCTGTTTTTT. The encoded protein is CASSPWDRASGELFF.

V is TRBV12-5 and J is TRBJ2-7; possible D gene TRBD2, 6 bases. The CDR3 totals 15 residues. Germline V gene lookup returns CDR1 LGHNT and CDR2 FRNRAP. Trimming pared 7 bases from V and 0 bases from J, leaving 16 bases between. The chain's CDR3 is CASAEGGKNSYEQYF. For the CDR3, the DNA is TGTGCTAGTGCTGAGGGCGGGAAAAACTCCTACGAGCAGTACTTC.

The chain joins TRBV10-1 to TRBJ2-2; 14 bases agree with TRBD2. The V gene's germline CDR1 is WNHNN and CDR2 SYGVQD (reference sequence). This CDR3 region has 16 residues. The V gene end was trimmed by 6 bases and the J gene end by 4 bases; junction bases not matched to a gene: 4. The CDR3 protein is CASRGLAGVPTGELFF. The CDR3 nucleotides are TGCGCCAGCAGGGGACTAGCGGGAGTTCCCACCGGGGAGCTGTTTTTT.

Written as DNA, the CDR3 is TGTGCCAGCAGCTTGAGGGGGACAGGGACCTACGAGCAGTACTTC. Translation gives CASSLRGTGTYEQYF. The chain employs TRBV11-2 and TRBJ2-7, with 9 nucleotides matching TRBD1. CDR1 SGHAT and CDR2 FQNNGV come from the germline V gene. V shed 3 bases and J 2 bases; nucleotides not matched to a gene: 5. The CDR3 sequence is 15 residues long.

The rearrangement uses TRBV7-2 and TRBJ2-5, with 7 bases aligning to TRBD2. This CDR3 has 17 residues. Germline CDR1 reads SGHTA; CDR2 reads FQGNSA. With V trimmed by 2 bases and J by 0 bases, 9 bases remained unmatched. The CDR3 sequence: CASSLRAGATYQETQYF. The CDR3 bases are TGTGCCAGCAGCTTACGGGCGGGAGCTACGTACCAAGAGACCCAGTACTTC.

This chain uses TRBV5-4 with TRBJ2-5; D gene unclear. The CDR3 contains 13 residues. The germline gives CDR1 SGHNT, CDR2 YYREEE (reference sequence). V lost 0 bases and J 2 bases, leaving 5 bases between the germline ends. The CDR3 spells CASSLALQETQYF. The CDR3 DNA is TGTGCCAGCAGCTTGGCCCTACAAGAGACCCAGTACTTC.

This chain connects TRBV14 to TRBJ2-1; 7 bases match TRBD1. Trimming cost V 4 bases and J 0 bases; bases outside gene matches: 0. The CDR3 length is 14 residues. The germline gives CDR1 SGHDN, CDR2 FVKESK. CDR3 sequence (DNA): TGTGCCAGCAGCCCAGGGGGCTCCTACAATGAGCAGTTCTTC. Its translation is CASSPGGSYNEQFF.

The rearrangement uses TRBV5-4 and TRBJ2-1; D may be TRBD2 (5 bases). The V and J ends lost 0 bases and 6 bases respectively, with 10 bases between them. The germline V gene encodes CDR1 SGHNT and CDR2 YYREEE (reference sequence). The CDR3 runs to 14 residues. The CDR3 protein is CASSLGGEGNEQFF. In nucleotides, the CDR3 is TGTGCCAGCAGCTTGGGGGGAGAGGGCAATGAGCAGTTCTTC.

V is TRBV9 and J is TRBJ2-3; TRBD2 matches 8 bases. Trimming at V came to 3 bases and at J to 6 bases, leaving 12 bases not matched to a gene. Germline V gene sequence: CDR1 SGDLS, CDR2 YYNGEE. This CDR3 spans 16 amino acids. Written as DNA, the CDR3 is TGTGCCAGCAGCGCCCTCCCGGGAGGGATGGGTGATACGCAGTATTTT. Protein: CASSALPGGMGDTQYF.

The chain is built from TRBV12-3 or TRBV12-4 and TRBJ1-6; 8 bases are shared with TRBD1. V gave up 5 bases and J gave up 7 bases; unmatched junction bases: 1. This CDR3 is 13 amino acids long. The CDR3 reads CASSRQGNSPLHF. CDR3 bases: TGTGCCAGCAGTAGACAGGGGAATTCACCCCTCCACTTT.

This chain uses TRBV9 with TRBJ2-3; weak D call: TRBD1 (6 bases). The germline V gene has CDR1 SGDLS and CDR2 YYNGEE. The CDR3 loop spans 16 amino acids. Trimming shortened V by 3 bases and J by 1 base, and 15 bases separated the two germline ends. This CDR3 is CASSARWGLGTDTQYF. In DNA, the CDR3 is TGTGCCAGCAGCGCCCGGTGGGGGCTCGGCACAGATACGCAGTATTTT.

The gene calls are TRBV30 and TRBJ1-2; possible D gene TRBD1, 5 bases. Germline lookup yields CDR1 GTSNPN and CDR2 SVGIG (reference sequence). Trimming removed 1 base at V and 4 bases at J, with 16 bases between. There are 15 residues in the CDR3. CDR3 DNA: TGTGCCTGGAGTGACCCGGAGTGGGGCGGCTATGGCTACACCTTC. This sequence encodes CAWSDPEWGGYGYTF.